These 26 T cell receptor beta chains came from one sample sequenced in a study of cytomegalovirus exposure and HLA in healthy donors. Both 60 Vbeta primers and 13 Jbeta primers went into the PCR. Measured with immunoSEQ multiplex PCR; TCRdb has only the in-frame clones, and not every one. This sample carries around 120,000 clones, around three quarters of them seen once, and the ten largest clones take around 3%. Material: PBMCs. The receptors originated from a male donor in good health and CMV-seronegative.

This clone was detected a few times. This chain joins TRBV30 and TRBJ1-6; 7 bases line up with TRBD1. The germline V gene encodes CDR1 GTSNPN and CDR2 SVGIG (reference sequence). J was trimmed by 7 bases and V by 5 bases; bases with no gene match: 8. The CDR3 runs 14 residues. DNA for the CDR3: TGTGCCTGGCAGGAGGGGGCCAGGAATTCACCCCTCCACTTT. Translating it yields CAWQEGARNSPLHF.

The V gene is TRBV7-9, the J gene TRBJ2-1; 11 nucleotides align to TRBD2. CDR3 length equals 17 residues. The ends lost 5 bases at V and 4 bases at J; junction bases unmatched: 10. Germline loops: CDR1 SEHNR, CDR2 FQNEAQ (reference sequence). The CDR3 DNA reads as TGTGCCAGCAGCCCAACTAGCGGGGGCCTTGCATACAATGAGCAGTTCTTC. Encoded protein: CASSPTSGGLAYNEQFF. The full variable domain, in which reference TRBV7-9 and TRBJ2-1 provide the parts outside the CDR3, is DTGVSQNPRHKITKRGQNVTFRCDPISEHNRLYWYRQTLGQGPEFLTYFQNEAQLEKSRLLSDRFSAERPKGSFSTLEIQRTEQGDSAMYLCASSPTSGGLAYNEQFFGPGTRLTVL.

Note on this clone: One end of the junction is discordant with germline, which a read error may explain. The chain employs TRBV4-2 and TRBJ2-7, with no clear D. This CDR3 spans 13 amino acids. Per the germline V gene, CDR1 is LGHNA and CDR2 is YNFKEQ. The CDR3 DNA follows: TGTGCCAGCAGCCAAGGTTTCGGGTCTGAGCGGTACTTC. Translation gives CASSQGFGSERYF.

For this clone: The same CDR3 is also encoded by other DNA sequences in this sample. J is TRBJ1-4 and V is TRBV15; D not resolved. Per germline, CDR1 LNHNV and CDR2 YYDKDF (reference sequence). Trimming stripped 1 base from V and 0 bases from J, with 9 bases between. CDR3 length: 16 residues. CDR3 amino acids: CATSRVPPATNEKLFF. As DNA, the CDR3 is TGTGCCACCAGCAGAGTTCCTCCGGCAACTAATGAAAAACTGTTTTTT.

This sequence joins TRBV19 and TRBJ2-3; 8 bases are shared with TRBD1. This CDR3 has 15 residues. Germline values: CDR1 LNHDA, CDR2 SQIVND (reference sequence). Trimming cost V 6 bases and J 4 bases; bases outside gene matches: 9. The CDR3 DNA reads TGTGCCAGTAGCCCGGACAGGGCGTCAGCAGATACGCAGTATTTT. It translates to CASSPDRASADTQYF.

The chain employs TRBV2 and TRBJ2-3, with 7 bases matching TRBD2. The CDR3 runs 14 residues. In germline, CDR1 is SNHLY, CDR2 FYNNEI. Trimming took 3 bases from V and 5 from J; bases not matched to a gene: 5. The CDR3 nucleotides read TGTGCCAGCAGTGATGGCGGGGGAGTAGATACGCAGTATTTT. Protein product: CASSDGGGVDTQYF. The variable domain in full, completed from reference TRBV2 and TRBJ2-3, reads EPEVTQTPSHQVTQMGQEVILRCVPISNHLYFYWYRQILGQKVEFLVSFYNNEISEKSEIFDDQFSVERPDGSNFTLKIRSTKLEDSAMYFCASSDGGGVDTQYFGPGTRLTVL.

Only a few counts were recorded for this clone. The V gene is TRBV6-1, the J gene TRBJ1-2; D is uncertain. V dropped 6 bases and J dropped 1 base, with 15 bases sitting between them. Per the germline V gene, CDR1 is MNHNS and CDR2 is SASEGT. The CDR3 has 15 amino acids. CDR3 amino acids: CASSLELQSNYGYTF. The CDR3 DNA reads TGTGCCAGCAGCTTAGAACTCCAAAGTAACTATGGCTACACCTTC.

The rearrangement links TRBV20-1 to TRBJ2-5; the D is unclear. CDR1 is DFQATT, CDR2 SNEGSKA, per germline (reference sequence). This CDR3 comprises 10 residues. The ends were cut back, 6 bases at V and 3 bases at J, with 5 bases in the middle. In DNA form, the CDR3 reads TGCAGTGCGCGGAAAGAGACCCAGTACTTC. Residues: CSARKETQYF.

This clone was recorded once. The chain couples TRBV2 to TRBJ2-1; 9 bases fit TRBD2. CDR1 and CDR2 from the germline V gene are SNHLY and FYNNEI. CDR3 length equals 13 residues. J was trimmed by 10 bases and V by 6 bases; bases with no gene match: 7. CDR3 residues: CASSYLAGFEQFF. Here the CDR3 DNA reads TGTGCCAGCAGCTATCTAGCGGGGTTCGAGCAGTTCTTC. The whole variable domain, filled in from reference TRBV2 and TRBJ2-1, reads EPEVTQTPSHQVTQMGQEVILRCVPISNHLYFYWYRQILGQKVEFLVSFYNNEISEKSEIFDDQFSVERPDGSNFTLKIRSTKLEDSAMYFCASSYLAGFEQFFGPGTRLTVL.

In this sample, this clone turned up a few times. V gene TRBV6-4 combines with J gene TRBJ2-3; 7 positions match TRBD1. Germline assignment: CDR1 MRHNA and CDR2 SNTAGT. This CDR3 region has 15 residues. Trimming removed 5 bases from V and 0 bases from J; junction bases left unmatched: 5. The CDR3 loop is CASSLDRASTDTQYF. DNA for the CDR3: TGTGCCAGCAGTTTAGACAGGGCCAGCACAGATACGCAGTATTTT.

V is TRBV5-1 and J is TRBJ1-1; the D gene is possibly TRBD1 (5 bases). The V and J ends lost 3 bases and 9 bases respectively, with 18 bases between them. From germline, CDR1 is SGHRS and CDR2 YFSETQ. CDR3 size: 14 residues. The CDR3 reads CASSYRADDSQAFF. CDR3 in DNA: TGCGCCAGCAGCTACCGGGCCGACGACAGTCAAGCTTTCTTT.

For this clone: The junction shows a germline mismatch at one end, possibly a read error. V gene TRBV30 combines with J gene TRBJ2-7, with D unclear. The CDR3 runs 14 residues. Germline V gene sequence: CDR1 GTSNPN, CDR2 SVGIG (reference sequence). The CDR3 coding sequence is TGTACCTGGAGTCCAGGAATTGGCTCCTACGAGCAGTACTTC. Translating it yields CTWSPGIGSYEQYF.

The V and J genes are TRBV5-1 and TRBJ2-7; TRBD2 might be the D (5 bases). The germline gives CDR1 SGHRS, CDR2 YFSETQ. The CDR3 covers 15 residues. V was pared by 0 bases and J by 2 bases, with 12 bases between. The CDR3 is CASSLDMRAAYEQYF. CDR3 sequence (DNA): TGCGCCAGCAGCTTGGATATGCGGGCAGCCTACGAGCAGTACTTC. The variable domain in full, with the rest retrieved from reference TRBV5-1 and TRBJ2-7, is KAGVTQTPRYLIKTRGQQVTLSCSPISGHRSVSWYQQTPGQGLQFLFEYFSETQRNKGNFPGRFSGRQFSNSRSEMNVSTLELGDSALYLCASSLDMRAAYEQYFGPGTRLTVT.

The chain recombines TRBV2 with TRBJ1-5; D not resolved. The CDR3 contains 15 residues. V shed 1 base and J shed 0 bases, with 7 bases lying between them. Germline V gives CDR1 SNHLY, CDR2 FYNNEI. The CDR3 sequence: CASSEGLDSNQPQHF. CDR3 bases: TGTGCCAGCAGTGAAGGGTTAGATAGCAATCAGCCCCAGCATTTT.

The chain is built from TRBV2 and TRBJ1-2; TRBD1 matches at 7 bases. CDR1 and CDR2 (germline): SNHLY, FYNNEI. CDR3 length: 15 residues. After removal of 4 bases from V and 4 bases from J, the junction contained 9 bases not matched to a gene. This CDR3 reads CASSGLQGEIYGYTF. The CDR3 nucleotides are TGTGCCAGCAGTGGACTTCAGGGGGAGATCTATGGCTACACCTTC.

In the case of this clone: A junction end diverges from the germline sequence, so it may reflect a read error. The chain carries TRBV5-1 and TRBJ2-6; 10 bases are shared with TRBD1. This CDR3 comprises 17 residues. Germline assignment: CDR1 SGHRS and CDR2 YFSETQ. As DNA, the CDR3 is TGCGCCAGCAGGCTGACAGGGGGCGCTGGAGGGGCCAACGGCCTGACTTTC. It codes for CASRLTGGAGGANGLTF.

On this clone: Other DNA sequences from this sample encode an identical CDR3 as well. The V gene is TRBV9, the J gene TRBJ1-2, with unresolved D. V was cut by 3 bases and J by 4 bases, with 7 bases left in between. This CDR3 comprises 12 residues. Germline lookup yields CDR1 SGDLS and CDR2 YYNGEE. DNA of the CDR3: TGTGCCAGCAGCGCCGGGGTCTATGGCTACACCTTC. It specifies CASSAGVYGYTF.

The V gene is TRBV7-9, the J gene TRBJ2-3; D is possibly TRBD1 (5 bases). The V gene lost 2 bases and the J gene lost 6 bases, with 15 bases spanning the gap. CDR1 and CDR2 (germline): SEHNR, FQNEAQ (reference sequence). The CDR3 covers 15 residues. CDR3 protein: CASSLSRESSDTQYF. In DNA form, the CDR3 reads TGTGCCAGCAGCTTATCCAGGGAATCGTCCGATACGCAGTATTTT.

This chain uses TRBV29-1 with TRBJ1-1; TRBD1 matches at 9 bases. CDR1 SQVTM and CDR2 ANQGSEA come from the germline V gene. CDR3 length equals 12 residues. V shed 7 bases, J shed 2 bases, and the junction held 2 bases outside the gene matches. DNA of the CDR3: TGCAGCGCCACAGGGGGCAACACTGAAGCTTTCTTT. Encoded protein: CSATGGNTEAFF. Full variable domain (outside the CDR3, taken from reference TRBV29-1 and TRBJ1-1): SAVISQKPSRDICQRGTSLTIQCQVDSQVTMMFWYRQQPGQSLTLIATANQGSEATYESGFVIDKFPISRPNLTFSTLTVSNMSPEDSSIYLCSATGGNTEAFFGQGTRLTVV.

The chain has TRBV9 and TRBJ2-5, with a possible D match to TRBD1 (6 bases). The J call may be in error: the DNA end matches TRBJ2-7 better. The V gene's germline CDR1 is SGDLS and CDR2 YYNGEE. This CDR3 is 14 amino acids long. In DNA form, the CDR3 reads TGTGCCAGCAGCAGGGACAACTTCTCCTACGAGCAGTACTTC. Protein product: CASSRDNFSYEQYF.

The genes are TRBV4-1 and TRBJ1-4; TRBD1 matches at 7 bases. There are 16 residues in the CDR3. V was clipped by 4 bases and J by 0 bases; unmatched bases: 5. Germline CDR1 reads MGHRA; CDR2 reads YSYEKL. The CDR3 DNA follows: TGCGCCAGCAGCCGAGGACAGGCCGCAACTAATGAAAAACTGTTTTTT. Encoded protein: CASSRGQAATNEKLFF.

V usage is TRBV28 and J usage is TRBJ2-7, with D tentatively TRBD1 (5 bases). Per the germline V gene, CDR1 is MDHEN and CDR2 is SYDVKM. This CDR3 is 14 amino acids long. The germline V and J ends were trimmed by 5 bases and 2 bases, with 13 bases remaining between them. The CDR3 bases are TGTGCCAGCAGTCTTCCAACAGGTCCCTACGAGCAGTACTTC. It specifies CASSLPTGPYEQYF.

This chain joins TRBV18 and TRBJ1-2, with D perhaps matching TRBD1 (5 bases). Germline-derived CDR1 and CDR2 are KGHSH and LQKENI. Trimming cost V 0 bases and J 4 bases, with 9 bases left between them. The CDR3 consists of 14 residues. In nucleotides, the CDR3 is TGTGCCAGCTCACCACCGGACATCCGCTATGGCTACACCTTC. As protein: CASSPPDIRYGYTF. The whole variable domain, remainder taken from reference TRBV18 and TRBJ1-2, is NAGVMQNPRHLVRRRGQEARLRCSPMKGHSHVYWYRQLPEEGLKFMVYLQKENIIDESGMPKERFSAEFPKEGPSILRIQQVVRGDSAAYFCASSPPDIRYGYTFGSGTRLTVV.

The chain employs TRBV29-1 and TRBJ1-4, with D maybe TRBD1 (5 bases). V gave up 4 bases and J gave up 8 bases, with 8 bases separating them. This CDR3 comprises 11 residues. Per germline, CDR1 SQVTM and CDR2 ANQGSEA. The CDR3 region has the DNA TGCAGCGTTGGGGGCGGCGAAAAACTGTTTTTT. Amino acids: CSVGGGEKLFF.

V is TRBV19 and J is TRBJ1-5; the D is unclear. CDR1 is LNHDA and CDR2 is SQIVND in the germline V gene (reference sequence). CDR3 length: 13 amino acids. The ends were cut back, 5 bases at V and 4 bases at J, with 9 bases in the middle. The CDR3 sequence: CASSGQFNQPQHF. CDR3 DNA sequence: TGTGCCAGTAGTGGGCAGTTTAATCAGCCCCAGCATTTT.

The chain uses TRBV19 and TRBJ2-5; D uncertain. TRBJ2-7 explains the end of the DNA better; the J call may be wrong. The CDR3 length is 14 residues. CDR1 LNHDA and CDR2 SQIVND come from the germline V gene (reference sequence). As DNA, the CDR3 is TGTGCCAGTAGTATTAACTTACCCTCGTACGAGCAGTACTTC. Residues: CASSINLPSYEQYF.